This T cell receptor beta chain was documented in a study of identical twins (dated by TCRdb to 2016 to 2017). At the level of the whole study: To test whether fetal clonotypes persist, this study deep-sequenced TCR alpha and beta repertoires from monozygotic twins, from unrelated adults of various ages, and from cord blood. To rule out contamination, replicate twin experiments were performed at different times with different library preparation protocols. Results the study describes overall, beyond this receptor: Fewer insertions were carried by abundant cord blood beta clonotypes, a similar but weaker trend appeared in young adult naive repertoires, and no such trend appeared in memory repertoires. Conclusions relied on cross-sectional statistical analysis, since the same donors could not be followed over many years. Zero-insertion analyses could be partly confounded by invariant T cells such as MAIT and iNKT, though diverse VJ usage argued against such confounding for most clonotypes. Compared with coincidental sharing between unrelated individuals, out-of-frame TCR alpha sequences shared between twins had an excess of sequences with low generation probability. In monozygotic twins, out-of-frame TCR alpha sharing was systematically underestimated by recombination models, although the models agreed with sharing between unrelated individuals. Excess twin sharing in beta out-of-frame sequences was weaker because fewer shared sequences lowered the signal-to-noise ratio.

As concerns this clonotype: Its antigen has not been determined. Base qualities are not recorded, but no much larger clone differs from it by a single base.

The library was built by means of 5' RACE. The listed sequencing device is Illumina HiSeq 2000. A universal primer binding site was introduced by template switching, and a unique molecular identifier was present in the final cDNA, enabling accurate counting of TCR cDNA molecules. Specific primers in the conserved constant-segment region were used to synthesize first-strand cDNA for the TCR alpha and beta chains. To control for contamination, every cDNA library was double barcoded, receiving both a SMART-Mk sample barcode and Illumina barcodes. TruSeq adapter sequences along with Illumina sample barcodes were introduced in two successive PCR steps. The Illumina HiSeq platform was used with custom primers to sequence TCR alpha and beta cDNA libraries. Per the authors' processing: MiGEC was used to process raw reads and extract unique molecular identifiers, and MiXCR was used to find CDR3 positions. Recombination models were inferred per individual with the repgenHMM and IGoR tools using an EM algorithm. The analysis of shared clonotypes was done with the tcR package in R, with sharing normalized by the product of cloneset sizes. To study raw recombination free of thymic and clonal selection effects, out-of-frame nonproductive sequences were analyzed. TCRdb itself trimmed the public reads at Q25 with fastp, ran MiXCR and retained productive beta chains. Each entry is one CDR3 protein sequence, shown with its most common DNA and genes. The V and J calls shown here were made by TCRdb, not taken from the authors' results. In all, the sample holds about 890,000 distinct CDR3 sequences, and roughly an eighth of those were seen once. Clones ranked in the top ten supply about 1.5% of the sample.

All donors were healthy Caucasians. Three pairs of female monozygotic twins, all aged about 18 to 30 years, made up the twin cohort. RNA for TCR libraries was isolated from peripheral blood mononuclear cells. The germline V gene (reference sequence) gives CDR1 as LGHDT and CDR2 as YNNKEL. Trimming accounts for 1 base at V and 0 bases at J, while the number of junction bases matched to no gene is 15. The CDR3 contains 21 residues, cysteine and phenylalanine counted. CDR3 DNA only is kept here, 63 bases in frame from base 1. This same sample was also part of a study on yellow fever vaccine responses in identical twins. As described in the second report: The authors reported that the T cell response to vaccination in identical twins appeared partly convergent and partly personalized. In the study, vaccine-responding T cell clones were precisely tracked in identical twins.

This sequence uses TRBV3-1 and TRBJ2-6, and 7 junctional nucleotides match TRBD2. Material for sequencing was PBMCs. This TCR came from a woman younger than 35 in good health. The CDR3 protein sequence reads: CASSQAWRSSGASSGANVLTF. The DNA sequence follows: TGTGCCAGCAGCCAAGCTTGGAGATCGAGCGGGGCCAGCTCTGGGGCCAACGTCCTGACTTTC.